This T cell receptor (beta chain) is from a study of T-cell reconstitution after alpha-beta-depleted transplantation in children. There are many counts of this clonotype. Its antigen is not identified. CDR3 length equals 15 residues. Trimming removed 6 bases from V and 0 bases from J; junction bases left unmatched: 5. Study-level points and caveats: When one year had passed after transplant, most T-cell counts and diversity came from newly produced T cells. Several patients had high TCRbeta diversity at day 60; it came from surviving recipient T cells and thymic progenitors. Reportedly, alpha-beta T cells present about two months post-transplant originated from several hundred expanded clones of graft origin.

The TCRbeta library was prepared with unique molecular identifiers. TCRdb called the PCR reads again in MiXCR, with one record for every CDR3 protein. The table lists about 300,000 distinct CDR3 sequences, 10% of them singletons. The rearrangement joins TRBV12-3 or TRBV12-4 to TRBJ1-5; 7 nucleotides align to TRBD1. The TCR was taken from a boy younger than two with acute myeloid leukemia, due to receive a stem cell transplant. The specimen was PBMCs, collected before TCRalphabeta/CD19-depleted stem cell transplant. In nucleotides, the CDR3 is TGTGCCAGCAGCTCCGACAGGGATAGCAATCAGCCCCAGCATTTT. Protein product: CASSSDRDSNQPQHF.